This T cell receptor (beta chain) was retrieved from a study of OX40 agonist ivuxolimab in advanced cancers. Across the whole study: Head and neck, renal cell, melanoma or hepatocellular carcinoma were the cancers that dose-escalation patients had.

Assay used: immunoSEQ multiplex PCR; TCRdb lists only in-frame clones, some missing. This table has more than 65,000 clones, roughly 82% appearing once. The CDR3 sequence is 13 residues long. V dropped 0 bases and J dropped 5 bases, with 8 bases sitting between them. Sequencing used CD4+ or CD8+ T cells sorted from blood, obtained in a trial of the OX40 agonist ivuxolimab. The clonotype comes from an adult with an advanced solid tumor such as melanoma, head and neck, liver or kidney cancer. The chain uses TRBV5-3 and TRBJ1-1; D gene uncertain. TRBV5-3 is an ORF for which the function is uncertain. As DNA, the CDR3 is TGTGCCAGAAGCTTGGGACTTTCAACTGAAGCTTTCTTT. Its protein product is CARSLGLSTEAFF.